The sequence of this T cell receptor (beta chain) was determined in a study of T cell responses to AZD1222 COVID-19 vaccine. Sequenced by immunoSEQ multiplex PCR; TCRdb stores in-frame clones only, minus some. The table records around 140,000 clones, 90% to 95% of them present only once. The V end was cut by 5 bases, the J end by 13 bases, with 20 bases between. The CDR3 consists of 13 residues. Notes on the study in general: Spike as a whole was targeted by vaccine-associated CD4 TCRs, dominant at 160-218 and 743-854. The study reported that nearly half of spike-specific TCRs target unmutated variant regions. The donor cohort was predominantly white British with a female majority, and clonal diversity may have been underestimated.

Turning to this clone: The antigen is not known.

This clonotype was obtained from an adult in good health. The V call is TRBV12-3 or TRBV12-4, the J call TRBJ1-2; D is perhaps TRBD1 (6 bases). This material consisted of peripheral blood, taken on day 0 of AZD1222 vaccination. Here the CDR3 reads CASSLTDRHGCTF. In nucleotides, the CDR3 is TGTGCCAGCAGTCTCACCGACAGGCACGGGTGCACCTTC.